What follows are 16 T cell receptor beta chains derived from one specimen sequenced in a study of control samples from healthy donors and cancer patients. The table came from immunoSEQ multiplex PCR; TCRdb's copy has only in-frame clones and leaves some out. The repertoire consists of roughly 63,000 clones, with 80% to 95% occurring once and the leading ten covering about 1.7%. What was sequenced was PBMCs. These receptors all stem from a man aged 35 to 55 with colorectal cancer.

The chain recombines TRBV30 with TRBJ2-5, with 7 bases aligning to TRBD1. Trimming took 4 bases from V and 3 from J; bases not matched to a gene: 5. In germline, CDR1 is GTSNPN, CDR2 SVGIG (reference sequence). The length of the CDR3 is 13 residues. CDR3 DNA sequence: TGTGCCTGGAACCGGGACAGAAAAGAGACCCAGTACTTC. This sequence encodes CAWNRDRKETQYF.

As DNA, the CDR3 is TGTGCCAGCAGCTCAGCGGACAGGGAGCAGTTCTTC. Its protein is CASSSADREQFF. This rearrangement joins TRBV7-9 to TRBJ2-1; 7 nucleotides agree with TRBD1. CDR3 size: 12 residues. Germline CDR1 is SEHNR and CDR2 is FQNEAQ (reference sequence). The junction had 4 bases not matched to a gene; V was cut back by 4 bases and J by 10 bases.

The J gene is TRBJ1-5, the V gene TRBV6-5; 8 bases agree with TRBD1. The CDR3 is made up of 15 amino acids. Per germline, CDR1 MNHEY and CDR2 SVGAGI. V lost 6 bases to trimming and J lost 1 base; unmatched junction nucleotides: 5. The CDR3 protein is CASRGQGLSNQPQHF. The DNA of the CDR3 is TGTGCCAGCAGAGGACAGGGATTGAGCAATCAGCCCCAGCATTTT.

The CDR3 DNA follows: TGCGCCAGCAGCCCCGCGGGGCTGACGGCAACAGATACGCAGTATTTT. It translates to CASSPAGLTATDTQYF. The chain recombines TRBV5-1 with TRBJ2-3; D possibly corresponds to TRBD2 (6 bases). V was trimmed by 4 bases and J by 3 bases, leaving 18 bases between them. Germline V gene lookup returns CDR1 SGHRS and CDR2 YFSETQ. CDR3 length equals 16 residues.

This chain joins TRBV19 and TRBJ1-2, with a possible D match to TRBD1 (5 bases). The CDR3 extends over 15 amino acids. Germline CDR1 and CDR2: LNHDA and SQIVND (reference sequence). Trimming left V 11 bases short and J 1 base short, with 20 bases between. DNA for the CDR3: TGTGCCTCTTCGAGGGACTCACGCAATAACTATGGCTACACCTTC. This translates into CASSRDSRNNYGYTF.

V usage is TRBV7-8 and J usage is TRBJ2-7; 7 bases map to TRBD1. The CDR3 covers 14 residues. Germline CDR1 reads SGHVS; CDR2 reads FQNEAQ. Trimming at V came to 2 bases and at J to 5 bases, leaving 6 bases not matched to a gene. CDR3 residues: CASSLFQGDNEQYF. CDR3 coding DNA: TGTGCCAGCAGCTTATTCCAGGGGGACAACGAGCAGTACTTC.

The chain couples TRBV2 to TRBJ2-5, with a tentative D call TRBD1 (5 bases). The CDR3 loop spans 12 amino acids. Deletions cut 8 bases from V and 4 bases from J, with 11 bases between. In germline, CDR1 is SNHLY, CDR2 FYNNEI. The CDR3 protein is CASGHLGETQYF. For the CDR3, the DNA is TGTGCCAGCGGACACTTGGGAGAGACCCAGTACTTC.

The rearrangement joins TRBV6-5 to TRBJ1-3; D call uncertain. Germline CDR1 is MNHEY and CDR2 is SVGAGI. This CDR3 spans 16 amino acids. V lost 4 bases and J lost 4, with 17 bases in between. This CDR3 reads CASSSPGGRPGNTIYF. The CDR3 coding sequence is TGTGCCAGCAGTTCCCCGGGAGGGAGGCCCGGAAACACCATATATTTT.

CDR3 sequence: CSVDTGSYNEQFF. CDR3 DNA: TGCAGCGTGGACACAGGGTCCTACAATGAGCAGTTCTTC. The rearrangement uses TRBV29-1 and TRBJ2-1, with D possibly being TRBD1 (6 bases). Trimming took 6 bases from V and 1 from J, leaving 10 bases between them. Germline V CDR1 and CDR2: SQVTM, ANQGSEA. The CDR3 is made up of 13 amino acids.

The V gene is TRBV9, the J gene TRBJ2-7; 7 nucleotides match TRBD1. CDR1 SGDLS and CDR2 YYNGEE come from the germline V gene. V lost 0 bases, J lost 1 base, and 7 bases stayed unmatched. The CDR3 is 16 residues long. The CDR3 here is CASSVGDTGESYEQYF. DNA of the CDR3: TGTGCCAGCAGCGTAGGAGACACAGGGGAGTCCTACGAGCAGTACTTC.

This chain connects TRBV9 to TRBJ1-6; a weak D match, TRBD1 (6 bases). CDR3 length: 15 amino acids. The ends were cut back, 2 bases at V and 9 bases at J, with 15 bases in the middle. From germline, CDR1 is SGDLS and CDR2 YYNGEE. CDR3 nucleotide sequence: TGTGCCAGCAGCGTGCTTCCGGGGGGCGCTTCACCCCTCCACTTT. It codes for CASSVLPGGASPLHF.

The chain combines TRBV27 with TRBJ1-4, with D perhaps matching TRBD1 (6 bases). The CDR3 spans 15 residues. V gave up 4 bases and J gave up 4 bases, with 13 bases separating them. CDR1 and CDR2 from the germline V gene are MNHEY and SMNVEV (reference sequence). The CDR3 sequence is CASSSYRAFNEKLFF. The CDR3 bases are TGTGCCAGCAGTTCCTACAGGGCGTTTAATGAAAAACTGTTTTTT.

The J gene is TRBJ1-2, the V gene TRBV6-5, with D tentatively TRBD1 (5 bases). Per the germline V gene, CDR1 is MNHEY and CDR2 is SVGAGI. CDR3 length: 16 amino acids. Trimming pared 2 bases from V and 3 bases from J, leaving 16 bases between. The CDR3 DNA sequence: TGTGCCAGCAGTTACGGGAGCGGGGGATTGTACTATGGCTACACCTTC. Protein: CASSYGSGGLYYGYTF.

This rearrangement joins TRBV7-9 to TRBJ2-1, with 10 bases lining up with TRBD1. There are 15 residues in the CDR3. Trimming at V came to 4 bases and at J to 4 bases, leaving 4 bases not matched to a gene. Germline assignment: CDR1 SEHNR and CDR2 FQNEAQ (reference sequence). CDR3 protein: CASSSDRGTYNEQFF. The CDR3 DNA sequence: TGTGCCAGCAGCTCGGACAGGGGGACTTACAATGAGCAGTTCTTC.

The table lists this clone with a few counts. The chain couples TRBV19 to TRBJ1-2; D may be TRBD1 (5 bases). Germline V gives CDR1 LNHDA, CDR2 SQIVND (reference sequence). Trimming left V 6 bases short and J 1 base short, with 21 bases between. The CDR3 runs to 17 residues. CDR3 in amino acids: CASSFPPGPTDNYGYTF. DNA for the CDR3: TGTGCCAGTAGCTTCCCCCCCGGCCCGACAGATAACTATGGCTACACCTTC.

This chain connects TRBV7-9 to TRBJ2-1; either TRBD1 or TRBD2 may fit D (5 bases each). The CDR3 loop spans 13 amino acids. The ends were cut back, 5 bases at V and 10 bases at J, with 15 bases in the middle. Germline V gene sequence: CDR1 SEHNR, CDR2 FQNEAQ (reference sequence). The chain's CDR3 is CASSIRGADEQFF. DNA for the CDR3: TGTGCCAGCAGCATCCGAGGGGCGGACGAGCAGTTCTTC.